Each of the 6 T cell receptor beta chains below was sequenced from the same sample in a study of CD8+ T cells in alopecia areata. Extracted from the samples, RNA was reverse transcribed into cDNA to serve as the sequencing template. Repertoires were generated with immunoSEQ multiplex PCR, while TCRdb's copy carries only in-frame clones and drops some. The table includes 180,000 or so clones, around 71% detected once. Sequenced material: CD8+ T cells sorted from blood, taken at week 0. These receptors were obtained from a human donor with alopecia areata.

The V gene is TRBV5-8, the J gene TRBJ1-1; perhaps TRBD1 as D (6 bases). Germline lookup yields CDR1 SGHTS and CDR2 YDEGEE. The CDR3 totals 16 residues. V gave up 7 bases and J gave up 1 base, with 20 bases separating them. DNA for the CDR3: TGTGCCAGCTGCCCCCGGGTGAGGGGGGCGAACACTGAAGCTTTCTTT. It is translated as CASCPRVRGANTEAFF.

This clone showed up just a few times. The chain has TRBV2 and TRBJ2-2; D not resolved. This CDR3 is 10 amino acids long. Germline V lookup: CDR1 SNHLY, CDR2 FYNNEI. Trimming stripped 6 bases from V and 7 bases from J, with 3 bases between. The CDR3 here is CASRVGELFF. The CDR3 DNA sequence: TGTGCCAGCAGAGTCGGGGAGCTGTTTTTT.

V usage is TRBV15 and J usage is TRBJ2-5; 11 nucleotides match TRBD1. With V trimmed by 8 bases and J by 5 bases, 16 bases remained unmatched. The CDR3 extends over 17 amino acids. The germline gives CDR1 LNHNV, CDR2 YYDKDF (reference sequence). The CDR3 DNA reads TGTGCCACCGGGTCCCCATATTCCGGGACAGGGGGGGAGACCCAGTACTTC. This gives the protein CATGSPYSGTGGETQYF.

The genes are TRBV10-3 and TRBJ2-7, with D possibly TRBD1 on 6 matching bases. The germline V gene encodes CDR1 ENHRY and CDR2 SYGVKD. The CDR3 spans 13 residues. V was trimmed by 5 bases and J by 7 bases, leaving 15 bases between them. The DNA of the CDR3 is TGTGCCATCAGTTTTACAGGGTCCGATGAGCAGTACTTC. Translated: CAISFTGSDEQYF.

The chain links TRBV9 to TRBJ2-1, with TRBD2 matching 7 bases. The germline V gene encodes CDR1 SGDLS and CDR2 YYNGEE. The CDR3 spans 15 residues. Trimming cost V 0 bases and J 4 bases; bases outside gene matches: 4. This CDR3 reads CASSVELAPYNEQFF. In nucleotides, the CDR3 is TGTGCCAGCAGCGTAGAACTAGCGCCTTACAATGAGCAGTTCTTC. The full variable domain, its missing parts supplied by reference TRBV9 and TRBJ2-1, is DSGVTQTPKHLITATGQRVTLRCSPRSGDLSVYWYQQSLDQGLQFLIQYYNGEERAKGNILERFSAQQFPDLHSELNLSSLELGDSALYFCASSVELAPYNEQFFGPGTRLTVL.

The V gene is TRBV20-1, the J gene TRBJ1-1; D gene unclear. The CDR3 covers 10 residues. In germline, CDR1 is DFQATT, CDR2 SNEGSKA (reference sequence). Trimming pared 7 bases from V and 3 bases from J, leaving 6 bases between. The CDR3 DNA sequence: TGCAGTGTCTTCTACACTGAAGCTTTCTTT. The encoded protein is CSVFYTEAFF.